This T cell receptor beta chain stems from a study of technical replicates of blood from a few donors. There are 13 residues in the CDR3. Per the germline V gene, CDR1 is SGHTA and CDR2 is FQGTGA. V gave up 5 bases and J gave up 7 bases; unmatched junction bases: 4. Produced via immunoSEQ multiplex PCR; TCRdb's table is partial and in-frame only. The repertoire holds under 15,000 clones, with roughly 95% as singletons. The specimen was PBMCs. This clonotype was sampled from a human donor in good health. The chain has TRBV7-3 and TRBJ2-7; TRBD2 matches at 11 bases. CDR3 coding DNA: TGTGCCAGCAGCCCCCTAGCGGGGGGAGAGCAGTACTTC. It encodes CASSPLAGGEQYF.